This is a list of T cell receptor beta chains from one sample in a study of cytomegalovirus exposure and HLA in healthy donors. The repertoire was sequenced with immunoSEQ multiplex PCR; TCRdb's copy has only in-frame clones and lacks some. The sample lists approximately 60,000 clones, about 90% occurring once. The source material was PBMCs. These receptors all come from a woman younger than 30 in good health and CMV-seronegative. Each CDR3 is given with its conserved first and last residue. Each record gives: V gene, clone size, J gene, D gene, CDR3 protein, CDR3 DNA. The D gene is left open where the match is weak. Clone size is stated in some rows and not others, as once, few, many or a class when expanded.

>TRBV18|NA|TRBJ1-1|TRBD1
CASSFGTGGNTEAFF
TGTGCCAGCTCATTCGGGACAGGTGGAAACACTGAAGCTTTCTTT
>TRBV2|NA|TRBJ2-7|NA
CASSEAREKTYEQYF
TGTGCCAGCAGTGAAGCGAGGGAGAAGACCTACGAGCAGTACTTC
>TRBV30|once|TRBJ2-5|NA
CAWEGGYLETQYF
TGTGCCTGGGAGGGGGGGTATCTAGAGACCCAGTACTTC
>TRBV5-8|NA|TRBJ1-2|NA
CASRGGGYGYTF
TGTGCCAGCAGGGGAGGGGGCTATGGCTACACCTTC
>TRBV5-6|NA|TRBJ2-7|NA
CASSLALGTNDYEQYF
TGTGCCAGCAGCTTGGCCCTAGGAACGAATGACTACGAGCAGTACTTC
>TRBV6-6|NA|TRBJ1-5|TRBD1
CASSYSDRGGQPQHF
TGTGCCAGCAGTTACTCGGACAGGGGTGGGCAGCCCCAGCATTTT
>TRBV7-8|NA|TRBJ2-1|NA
CASSFGGSYYNEQFF
TGTGCCAGCAGCTTCGGGGGAAGCTATTACAATGAGCAGTTCTTC
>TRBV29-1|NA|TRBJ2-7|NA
CSVVTGGNEQYF
TGCAGCGTTGTAACAGGAGGGAACGAGCAGTACTTC
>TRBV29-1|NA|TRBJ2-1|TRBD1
CSVPMTGSYNEQFF
TGCAGCGTTCCGATGACAGGGTCGTACAATGAGCAGTTCTTC
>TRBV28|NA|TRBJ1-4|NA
CASSLDSANEKLFF
TGTGCCAGCAGTTTAGACAGCGCCAATGAAAAACTGTTTTTT
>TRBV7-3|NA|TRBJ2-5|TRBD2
CASSDPQGGQETQYF
TGTGCCAGCAGCGACCCCCAGGGAGGGCAAGAGACCCAGTACTTC
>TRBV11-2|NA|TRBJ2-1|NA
CASSLSPGNEQFF
TGTGCCAGCAGCTTATCCCCCGGGAATGAGCAGTTCTTC
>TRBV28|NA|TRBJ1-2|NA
CASKLGGPTAANYGYTF
TGTGCCAGCAAGTTAGGGGGTCCCACGGCTGCTAACTATGGCTACACCTTC
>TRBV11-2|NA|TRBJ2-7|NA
CASSPQGLEQYF
TGTGCCAGCAGCCCCCAGGGGCTCGAGCAGTACTTC
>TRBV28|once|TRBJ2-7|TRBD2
CASSLWLAGTHEQYF
TGTGCCAGCAGTTTATGGTTAGCGGGGACCCACGAGCAGTACTTC
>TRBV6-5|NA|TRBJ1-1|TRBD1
CASSRRGMNTEAFF
TGTGCCAGCAGTCGCAGGGGGATGAACACTGAAGCTTTCTTT
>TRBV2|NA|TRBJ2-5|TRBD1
CVSRTGGWYRVQETQYF
TGTGTCAGCAGGACAGGGGGCTGGTATCGAGTCCAAGAGACCCAGTACTTC
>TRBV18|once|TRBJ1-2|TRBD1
CASTTGTYGYTF
TGTGCCAGCACGACAGGGACCTATGGCTACACCTTC
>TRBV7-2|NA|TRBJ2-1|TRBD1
CASSADRRYEQFF
TGTGCCAGCAGCGCGGACAGGAGGTATGAGCAGTTCTTC
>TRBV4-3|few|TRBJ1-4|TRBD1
CASSQERGTGHEKLFF
TGCGCCAGCAGCCAAGAAAGAGGGACAGGGCACGAAAAACTGTTTTTT
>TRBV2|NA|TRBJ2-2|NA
CASSEGGGGRWNTGELFF
TGTGCCAGCAGTGAAGGTGGGGGGGGGCGGTGGAACACCGGGGAGCTGTTTTTT
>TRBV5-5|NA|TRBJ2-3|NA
CASRRSSGSGTDTQYF
TGTGCCAGCAGACGCTCCTCGGGCTCGGGGACAGATACGCAGTATTTT
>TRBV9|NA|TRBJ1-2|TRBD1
CASSAGGDRGHGYTF
TGTGCCAGCAGCGCGGGGGGGGACAGGGGGCATGGCTACACCTTC
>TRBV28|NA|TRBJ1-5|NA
CASSVQGVGNQPQHF
TGTGCCAGCAGCGTACAGGGCGTTGGGAATCAGCCCCAGCATTTT
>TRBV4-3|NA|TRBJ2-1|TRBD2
CASSQDGVAGGSPYNEQFF
TGCGCCAGCAGCCAAGATGGGGTTGCGGGAGGGTCTCCCTACAATGAGCAGTTCTTC
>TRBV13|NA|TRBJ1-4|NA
CASSGRQDNEKLFF
TGTGCCAGCAGCGGGCGACAGGATAATGAAAAACTGTTTTTT
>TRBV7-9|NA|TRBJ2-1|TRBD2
CASSSLAGASYNEQFF
TGTGCCAGCAGCTCGTTAGCGGGCGCCTCCTACAATGAGCAGTTCTTC
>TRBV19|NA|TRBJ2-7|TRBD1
CASSIRLGQGPNEQYF
TGTGCCAGTAGTATTAGATTGGGACAGGGGCCCAACGAGCAGTACTTC
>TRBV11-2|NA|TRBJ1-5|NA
CASSLGPSGRPQHF
TGTGCCAGCAGCTTAGGCCCCTCAGGGCGGCCCCAGCATTTT
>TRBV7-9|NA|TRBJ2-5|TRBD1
CASSLTLGQEETQYF
TGTGCCAGCAGCCTTACTCTCGGACAGGAAGAGACCCAGTACTTC
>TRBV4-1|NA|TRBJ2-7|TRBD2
CASSQDQGLAVF
TGCGCCAGCAGCCAAGATCAAGGACTAGCGGTTTTC
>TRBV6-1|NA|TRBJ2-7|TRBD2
CASRVAGSYEQYF
TGTGCCAGCAGGGTAGCGGGATCCTACGAGCAGTACTTC
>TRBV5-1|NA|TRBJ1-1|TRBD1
CASSLRGQGRGEAFF
TGCGCCAGCAGCCTACGGGGACAGGGCCGGGGTGAAGCTTTCTTT
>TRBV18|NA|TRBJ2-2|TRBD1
CASSRGQGNTGELFF
TGTGCCAGCTCAAGAGGACAGGGGAACACCGGGGAGCTGTTTTTT
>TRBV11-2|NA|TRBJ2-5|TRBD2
CASSLETSGRGETQYF
TGTGCCAGCAGCTTAGAGACTAGCGGGAGGGGGGAGACCCAGTACTTC
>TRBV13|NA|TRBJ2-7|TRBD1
CASSLRGQGSISYEQYF
TGTGCCAGCAGCCTTCGGGGACAGGGGAGTATAAGCTACGAGCAGTACTTC